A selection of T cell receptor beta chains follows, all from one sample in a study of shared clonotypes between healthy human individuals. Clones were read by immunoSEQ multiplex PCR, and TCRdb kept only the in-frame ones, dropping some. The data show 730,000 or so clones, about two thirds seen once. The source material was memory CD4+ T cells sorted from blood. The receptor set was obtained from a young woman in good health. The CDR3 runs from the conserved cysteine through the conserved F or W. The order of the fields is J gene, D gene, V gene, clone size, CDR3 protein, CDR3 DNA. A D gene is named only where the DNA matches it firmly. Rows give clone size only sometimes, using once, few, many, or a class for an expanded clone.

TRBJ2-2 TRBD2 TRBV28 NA CASRTGTSVTGELFF TGTGCCAGCAGGACCGGGACTAGCGTCACCGGGGAGCTGTTTTTT
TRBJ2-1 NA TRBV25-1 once CASFRDGEQFF TGTGCCAGCTTCCGGGACGGAGAGCAGTTCTTC
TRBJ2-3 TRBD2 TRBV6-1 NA CASSETSVGTQYF TGTGCCAGCAGTGAGACTAGCGTCGGTACGCAGTATTTT
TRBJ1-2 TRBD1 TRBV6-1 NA CASSGPGQWYGYTF TGTGCCAGCAGTGGGCCGGGACAGTGGTATGGCTACACCTTC
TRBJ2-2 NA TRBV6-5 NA CASSYSFGSIPGELFF TGTGCCAGCAGTTACTCTTTCGGGAGCATCCCCGGGGAGCTGTTTTTT
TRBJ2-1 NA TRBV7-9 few CASSEGTFTNEQFF TGTGCCAGCAGCGAGGGGACTTTCACCAATGAGCAGTTCTTC
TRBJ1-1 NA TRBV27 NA CASSLGHTNTEAFF TGTGCCAGCAGTTTGGGACATACGAACACTGAAGCTTTCTTT
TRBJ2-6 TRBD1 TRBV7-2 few CASSRDSDVLTF TGTGCCAGCAGCCGGGACAGTGACGTCCTGACTTTC
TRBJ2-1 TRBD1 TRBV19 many CASRRGQGAGEQFF TGTGCCAGTAGGCGGGGACAGGGGGCAGGTGAGCAGTTCTTC
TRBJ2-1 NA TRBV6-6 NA CASSNSGRRNEQFF TGTGCCAGCAGTAACTCCGGGAGAAGGAATGAGCAGTTCTTC
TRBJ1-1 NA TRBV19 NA CASSTLREAFF TGTGCCAGTAGTACCCTTCGTGAAGCTTTCTTT
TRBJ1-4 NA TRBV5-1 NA CASSVQGISEKLFF TGCGCCAGCAGCGTACAGGGAATTTCGGAAAAACTGTTTTTT
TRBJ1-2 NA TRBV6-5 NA CASSYLGNYGYTF TGTGCCAGCAGTTACTTGGGGAACTATGGCTACACCTTC
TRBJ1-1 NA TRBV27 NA CASSLGSWGGEAFF TGTGCCAGCAGTTTAGGGTCGTGGGGGGGTGAAGCTTTCTTT
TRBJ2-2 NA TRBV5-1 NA CASSLAGVLLNTGELFF TGCGCCAGCAGCTTGGCCGGGGTCCTCCTGAACACCGGGGAGCTGTTTTTT
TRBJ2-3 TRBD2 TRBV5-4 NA CASRIPGGTQYF TGTGCCAGCAGAATACCGGGAGGAACGCAGTATTTT
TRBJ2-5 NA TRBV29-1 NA CSIGVGGHGFQETQYF TGCAGCATTGGGGTCGGGGGACACGGGTTCCAAGAGACCCAGTACTTC
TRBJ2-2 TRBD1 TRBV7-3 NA CASSSGTGDTGELFF TGTGCCAGCAGCTCCGGGACAGGGGACACCGGGGAGCTGTTTTTT
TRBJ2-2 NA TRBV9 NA CASSLTNTGELFF TGTGCCAGCAGCCTGACCAACACCGGGGAGCTGTTTTTT
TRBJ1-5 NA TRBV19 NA CASSSLFDQPQHF TGTGCCAGTAGTTCGCTTTTCGATCAGCCCCAGCATTTT
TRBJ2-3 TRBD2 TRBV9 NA CASSLHPAGNTDTQYF TGTGCCAGCAGCCTCCACCCAGCGGGAAACACAGATACGCAGTATTTT
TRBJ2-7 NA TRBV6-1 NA CASSGPRAPYEQYF TGTGCCAGCAGTGGCCCAAGGGCGCCTTACGAGCAGTACTTC
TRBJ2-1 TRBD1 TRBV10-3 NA CAISLGQGAYNEQFF TGTGCCATCAGCTTGGGACAGGGGGCCTACAATGAGCAGTTCTTC
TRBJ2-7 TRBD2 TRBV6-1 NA CASSERGRAPRGYF TGTGCCAGCAGTGAGCGCGGGAGGGCGCCCCGTGGGTACTTC
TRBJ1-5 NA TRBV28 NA CASRVGLSQPQHF TGTGCCAGCAGGGTGGGGTTATCCCAGCCCCAGCATTTT
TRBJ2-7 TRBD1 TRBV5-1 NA CASSSGQDYERQYF TGCGCCAGCAGCTCTGGACAGGATTACGAGCGGCAGTACTTC
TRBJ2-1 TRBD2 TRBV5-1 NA CASSSKTSGRLNEQFF TGCGCCAGCAGCTCCAAGACTAGCGGGAGGTTGAATGAGCAGTTCTTC
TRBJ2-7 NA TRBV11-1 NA CASSLSPRARTYEQYF TGTGCCAGCAGCTTGTCTCCCAGGGCCCGTACCTACGAGCAGTACTTC
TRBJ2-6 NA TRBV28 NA CASSPEGSSGANVLTF TGTGCCAGCAGCCCGGAGGGGAGCTCTGGGGCCAACGTCCTGACTTTC
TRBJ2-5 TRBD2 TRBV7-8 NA CASSLGLAGGWETQYF TGTGCCAGCAGCTTGGGCCTAGCGGGAGGGTGGGAGACCCAGTACTTC
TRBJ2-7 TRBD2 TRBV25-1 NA CASRGSGGSYEQYF TGTGCCAGCAGAGGGTCGGGGGGATCCTACGAGCAGTACTTC
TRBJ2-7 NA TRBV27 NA CASSTLTRSSSYEQYF TGTGCCAGCAGTACCTTAACCAGGTCCAGCTCCTACGAGCAGTACTTC
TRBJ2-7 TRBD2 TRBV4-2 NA CASSQESTSGVYEQYF TGTGCCAGCAGCCAAGAGAGCACTAGCGGCGTCTACGAGCAGTACTTC
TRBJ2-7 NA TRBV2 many CASSEQLIPSYEQYF TGTGCCAGCAGTGAACAACTCATTCCTAGCTACGAGCAGTACTTC
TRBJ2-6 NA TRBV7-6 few CASSLTGRSLAGANVLTF TGTGCCAGCAGCTTAACTGGACGGTCTTTAGCTGGGGCCAACGTCCTGACTTTC
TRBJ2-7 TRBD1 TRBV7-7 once CASSSRGQGSAIQYF TGTGCCAGCAGCTCTAGGGGACAGGGTTCGGCTATCCAATACTTC
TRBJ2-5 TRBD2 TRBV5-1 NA CASGTSGVQETQYF TGCGCCAGTGGGACTAGCGGTGTTCAAGAGACCCAGTACTTC
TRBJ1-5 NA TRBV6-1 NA CASSEIGRQPQHF TGTGCCAGCAGTGAGATAGGGAGGCAGCCCCAGCATTTT
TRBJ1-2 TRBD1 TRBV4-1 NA CASSQEKGADYGYTF TGCGCCAGCAGCCAAGAAAAGGGGGCAGACTATGGCTACACCTTC
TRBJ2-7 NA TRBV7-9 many CASVLGRAEQYF TGTGCCAGCGTCCTGGGGCGCGCCGAGCAGTACTTC
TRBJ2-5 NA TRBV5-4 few CASSLPRETQYF TGTGCCAGCAGCTTACCTCGGGAGACCCAGTACTTC